There are a few counts of the clone carrying this T cell receptor beta chain. No antigen is known for it. This entry belongs to a study of cytomegalovirus exposure and HLA in healthy donors. Study at large: Genotyping of more than 300 donors showed that approximately 83% belonged to the Caucasian-associated ancestry cluster.

Findings and limits, study-wide: The study listed 164 cytomegalovirus-associated TCR beta chains.

With 60 Vbeta and 13 Jbeta primers, the PCR was carried out. The repertoire was sequenced with immunoSEQ multiplex PCR; TCRdb's copy has only in-frame clones and lacks some. Of 100,000 to 150,000 clones in the sample, roughly 70% were seen once. The source of this sequence is a man aged 30 to 39 in good health and CMV-seronegative. Source material: PBMCs.

This chain's CDR3 is CASTITGSTNYGYTF. CDR3 DNA: TGCGCCAGCACCATTACAGGGTCAACTAACTATGGCTACACCTTC. J is TRBJ1-2 and V is TRBV5-1; TRBD1 is a possible D gene (6 bases). This CDR3 is 15 amino acids long. Trimming removed 6 bases at V and 0 bases at J, with 15 bases between. Germline CDR1 is SGHRS and CDR2 is YFSETQ.